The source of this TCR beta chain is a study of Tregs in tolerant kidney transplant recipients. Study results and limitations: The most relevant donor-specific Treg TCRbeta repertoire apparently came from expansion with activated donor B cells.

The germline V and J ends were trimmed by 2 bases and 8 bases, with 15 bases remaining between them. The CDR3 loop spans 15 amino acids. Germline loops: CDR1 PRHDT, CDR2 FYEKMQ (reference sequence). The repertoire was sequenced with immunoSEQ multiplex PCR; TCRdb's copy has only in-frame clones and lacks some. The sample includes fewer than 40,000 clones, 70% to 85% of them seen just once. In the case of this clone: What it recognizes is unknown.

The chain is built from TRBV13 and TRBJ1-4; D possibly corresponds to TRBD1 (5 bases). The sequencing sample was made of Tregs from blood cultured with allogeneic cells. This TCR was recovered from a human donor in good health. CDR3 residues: CASSLRGGLGEKLFF. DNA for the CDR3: TGTGCCAGCAGCTTAAGGGGTGGATTAGGGGAAAAACTGTTTTTT.